This TCR beta chain was documented in a study of cytomegalovirus exposure and HLA in healthy donors. Across the whole study: Assignment to the Caucasian-associated ancestry cluster applied to 81% of the approximately 400 genotyped donors. Study-wide results and caveats: In a later analysis, several top co-occurrence clusters appeared linked to parvovirus B19, influenza, CMV and Epstein-Barr virus. Relative to equally common others, HLA-associated TCR beta chains showed greater clonal expansion in a later analysis.

The primer mix had 60 Vbeta and 13 Jbeta primers. This table comes from immunoSEQ multiplex PCR, and its TCRdb copy is limited to in-frame clones, with some not included. The data show over 200,000 clones, 78% seen once. These donors, healthy bone marrow donors, were studied. Germline loops: CDR1 SEHNR, CDR2 FQNEAQ (reference sequence). The length of the CDR3 is 18 residues. To note about this clone: What it binds is not known. One junction end does not reproduce the germline sequence, and a read error may be involved.

The TCR comes from a male donor in good health and CMV-seronegative. This chain links TRBV7-9 with TRBJ2-7; 8 nucleotides agree with TRBD2. The sequenced material came from PBMCs. The CDR3 loop is CASSLGREKGLGRYEQYF. In DNA form, the CDR3 reads TGTGCCAGCAGTTTAGGAAGAGAGAAGGGACTAGGGAGGTACGAGCAGTACTTC.